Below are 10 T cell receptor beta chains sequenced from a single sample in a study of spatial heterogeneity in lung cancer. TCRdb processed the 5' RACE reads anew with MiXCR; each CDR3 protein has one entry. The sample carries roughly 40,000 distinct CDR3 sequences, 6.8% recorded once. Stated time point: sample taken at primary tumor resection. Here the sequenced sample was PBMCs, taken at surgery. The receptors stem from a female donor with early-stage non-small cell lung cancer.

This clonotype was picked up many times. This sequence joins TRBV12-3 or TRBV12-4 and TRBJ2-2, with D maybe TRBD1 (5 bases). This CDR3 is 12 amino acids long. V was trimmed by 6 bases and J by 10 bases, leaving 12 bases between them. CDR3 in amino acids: CASSETVLELFF. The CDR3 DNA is TGTGCCAGCAGCGAGACAGTCTTGGAGCTGTTTTTT.

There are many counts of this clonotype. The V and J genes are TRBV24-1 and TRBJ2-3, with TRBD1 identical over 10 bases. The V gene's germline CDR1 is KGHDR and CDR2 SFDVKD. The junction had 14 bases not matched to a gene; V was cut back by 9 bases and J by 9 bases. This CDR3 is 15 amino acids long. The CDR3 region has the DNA TGTGCCACCGGACCGGGACAGGGGCTTCTGGACACGCAGTATTTT. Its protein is CATGPGQGLLDTQYF.

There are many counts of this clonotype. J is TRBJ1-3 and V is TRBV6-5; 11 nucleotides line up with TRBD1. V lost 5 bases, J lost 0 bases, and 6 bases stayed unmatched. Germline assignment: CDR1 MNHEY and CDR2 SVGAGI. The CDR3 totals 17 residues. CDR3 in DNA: TGTGCCAGCAGTCGGAGGGACAGGGGGAACTCTGGAAACACCATATATTTT. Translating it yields CASSRRDRGNSGNTIYF.

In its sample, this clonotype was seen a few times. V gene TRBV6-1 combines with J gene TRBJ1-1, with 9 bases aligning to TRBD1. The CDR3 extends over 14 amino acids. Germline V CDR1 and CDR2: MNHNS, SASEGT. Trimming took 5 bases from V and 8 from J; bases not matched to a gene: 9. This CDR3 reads CASSNGQGRAEAFF. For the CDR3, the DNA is TGTGCCAGCAGTAACGGACAGGGGAGAGCCGAAGCTTTCTTT.

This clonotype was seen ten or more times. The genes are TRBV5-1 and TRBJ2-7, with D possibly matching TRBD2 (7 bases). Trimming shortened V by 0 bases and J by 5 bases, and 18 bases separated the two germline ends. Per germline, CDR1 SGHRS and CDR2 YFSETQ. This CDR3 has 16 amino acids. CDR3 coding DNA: TGCGCCAGCAGCTTGGGTTCGGGGGGCGAGTTCAACGAGCAGTACTTC. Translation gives CASSLGSGGEFNEQYF.

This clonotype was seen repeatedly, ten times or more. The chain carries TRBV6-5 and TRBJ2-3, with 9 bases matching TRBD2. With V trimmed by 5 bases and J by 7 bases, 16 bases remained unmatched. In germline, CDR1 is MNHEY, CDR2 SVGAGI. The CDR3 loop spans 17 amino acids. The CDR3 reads CASSPFPTSGISNTQYF. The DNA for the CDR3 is TGTGCCAGCAGTCCCTTTCCGACTAGCGGAATTTCGAATACGCAGTATTTT.

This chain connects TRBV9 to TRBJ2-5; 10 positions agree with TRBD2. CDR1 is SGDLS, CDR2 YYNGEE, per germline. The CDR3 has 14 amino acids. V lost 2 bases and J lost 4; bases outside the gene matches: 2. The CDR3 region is CASSVSGGRETQYF. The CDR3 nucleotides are TGTGCCAGCAGCGTTAGCGGGGGGAGAGAGACCCAGTACTTC.

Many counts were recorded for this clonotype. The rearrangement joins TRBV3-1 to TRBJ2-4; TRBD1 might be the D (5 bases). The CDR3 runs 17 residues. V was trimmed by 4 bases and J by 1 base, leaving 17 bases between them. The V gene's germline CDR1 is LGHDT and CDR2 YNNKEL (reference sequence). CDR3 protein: CASSPLVGAGAKNIQYF. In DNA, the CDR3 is TGTGCCAGCAGCCCTCTGGTAGGGGCCGGGGCCAAAAACATTCAGTACTTC.

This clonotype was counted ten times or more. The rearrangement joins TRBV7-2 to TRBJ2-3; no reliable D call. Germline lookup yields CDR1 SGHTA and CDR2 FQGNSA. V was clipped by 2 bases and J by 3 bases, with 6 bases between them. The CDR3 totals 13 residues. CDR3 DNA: TGTGCCAGCAGCTTAAGTATAACAGATACGCAGTATTTT. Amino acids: CASSLSITDTQYF. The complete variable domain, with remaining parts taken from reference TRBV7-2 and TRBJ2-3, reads GAGVSQSPSNKVTEKGKDVELRCDPISGHTALYWYRQSLGQGLEFLIYFQGNSAPDKSGLPSDRFSAERTGGSVSTLTIQRTQQEDSAVYLCASSLSITDTQYFGPGTRLTVL.

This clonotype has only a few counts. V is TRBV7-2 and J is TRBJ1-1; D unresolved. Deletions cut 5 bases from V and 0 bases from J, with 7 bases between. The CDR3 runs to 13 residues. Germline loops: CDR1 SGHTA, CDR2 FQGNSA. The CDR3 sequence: CASSPYLNTEAFF. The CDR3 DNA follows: TGTGCCAGCAGCCCGTACTTGAACACTGAAGCTTTCTTT.